The sequence of this T cell receptor (beta chain) was determined in a study of blood T cell repertoires in COVID-19. Whole-study context: PBMCs, B-cell-depleted T cells, or T cells were the source of the cDNA or gDNA that made up the material.

Profiled with immunoSEQ multiplex PCR; TCRdb holds only in-frame clones, not every one. Here the sample spans around 68,000 clones, about 80% being singletons. The CDR3 extends over 14 amino acids. Germline CDR1 SEHNR, CDR2 FQNEAQ (reference sequence). With V trimmed by 4 bases and J by 3 bases, 3 bases remained unmatched. Sequencing was carried out using peripheral blood. This chain connects TRBV7-9 to TRBJ2-7, with 10 bases identical to TRBD1. The receptor was isolated from a man older than 75 with active COVID-19. CDR3 in amino acids: CASSSGTGVYEQYF. The CDR3 coding sequence is TGTGCCAGCAGCTCCGGGACAGGGGTCTACGAGCAGTACTTC.